Presented here are 10 T cell receptor beta chains from one specimen sequenced in a study of breast tumors, draining lymph nodes, adjacent tissues. Breast cancer patients provided tissue from their axillary draining lymph nodes. From the multiplex PCR reads, TCRdb called clonotypes with MiXCR, one entry per CDR3 protein. The sample contains around 130,000 distinct CDR3 sequences, 21% of which appear only once. Sequences were obtained from axillary lymph node tissue. The receptors stem from a female donor with breast cancer. Some clones in this sample may be carry-over from other donors' samples.

This clonotype was seen many times. This sequence joins TRBV5-8 and TRBJ2-5, with TRBD2 identical over 7 bases. This CDR3 spans 14 amino acids. CDR1 SGHTS and CDR2 YDEGEE come from the germline V gene. The junction had 9 bases not matched to a gene; V was cut back by 5 bases and J by 5 bases. The CDR3 loop is CASSTWGGEETQYF. The DNA of the CDR3 is TGTGCCAGCAGTACCTGGGGAGGGGAGGAGACCCAGTACTTC.

This clonotype was recorded many times. The rearrangement joins TRBV20-1 to TRBJ2-3; a possible D gene is TRBD1 (6 bases). The V and J ends lost 3 bases and 6 bases respectively, with 16 bases between them. The CDR3 loop spans 14 amino acids. From germline, CDR1 is DFQATT and CDR2 SNEGSKA (reference sequence). CDR3 DNA: TGCAGTGCTAGTGTCCAGGGGCCTCAGGATACGCAGTATTTT. Its protein product is CSASVQGPQDTQYF.

This clonotype was picked up many times. J is TRBJ2-3 and V is TRBV20-1; D might be TRBD2 (5 bases). V gave up 5 bases and J gave up 2 bases, with 11 bases separating them. CDR1 and CDR2 from the germline V gene are DFQATT and SNEGSKA (reference sequence). The CDR3 totals 13 residues. CDR3 residues: CSASGINTDTQYF. CDR3 nucleotides: TGCAGTGCTTCGGGGATTAACACAGATACGCAGTATTTT.

In this sample, this clonotype turned up many times. The chain employs TRBV18 and TRBJ1-3, with D hard to call. Per the germline V gene, CDR1 is KGHSH and CDR2 is LQKENI. The V and J ends lost 6 bases and 4 bases respectively, with 13 bases between them. The length of the CDR3 is 14 residues. CDR3: CASSREGSGNTIYF. CDR3 nucleotides: TGTGCCAGCTCCCGGGAGGGATCCGGAAACACCATATATTTT.

This clonotype was seen many times. This chain connects TRBV11-2 to TRBJ1-4; D perhaps matches TRBD1 (6 bases). The germline V and J ends were trimmed by 4 bases and 3 bases, with 15 bases remaining between them. The germline V gene encodes CDR1 SGHAT and CDR2 FQNNGV. The CDR3 is made up of 16 amino acids. The CDR3 nucleotides read TGTGCCAGCAGCTCCCCTGGGGAGGGGGCTAATGAAAAACTGTTTTTT. This translates into CASSSPGEGANEKLFF.

There are many counts of this clonotype. The chain uses TRBV20-1 and TRBJ2-1; D unclear. V gave up 3 bases and J gave up 4 bases, with 4 bases separating them. The CDR3 has 11 amino acids. From germline, CDR1 is DFQATT and CDR2 SNEGSKA (reference sequence). As DNA, the CDR3 is TGCAGTGCTAGCTCTTACAATGAGCAGTTCTTC. It is translated as CSASSYNEQFF.

The CDR3 protein is CASSLYGTSRYEQYF. CDR3 nucleotides: TGTGCCAGCAGTTTATACGGGACAAGTCGTTACGAGCAGTACTTC. This chain joins TRBV27 and TRBJ2-7; tentative D call: TRBD1 (6 bases). Per germline, CDR1 MNHEY and CDR2 SMNVEV (reference sequence). V lost 1 base and J 4 bases, leaving 14 bases between the germline ends. The CDR3 covers 15 residues.

In this sample, this clonotype turned up a few times. The genes are TRBV28 and TRBJ2-7; 7 bases fit TRBD1. V lost 5 bases to trimming and J lost 3 bases; unmatched junction nucleotides: 13. Germline V gene data show CDR1 as MDHEN and CDR2 as SYDVKM. The CDR3 is 16 amino acids. The CDR3 reads CASSPSKTGMNYEQYF. Written as DNA, the CDR3 is TGTGCCAGCAGTCCATCTAAGACAGGGATGAACTACGAGCAGTACTTC.

J is TRBJ2-2 and V is TRBV2, with D unresolved. V lost 6 bases, J lost 7 bases, and 3 bases lay in between. Germline values: CDR1 SNHLY, CDR2 FYNNEI. The CDR3 length is 10 residues. CDR3 sequence reads: CASSLGELFF. CDR3 nucleotides: TGTGCCAGCAGCCTCGGGGAGCTGTTTTTT. Full variable domain (remainder filled in from reference TRBV2 and TRBJ2-2): EPEVTQTPSHQVTQMGQEVILRCVPISNHLYFYWYRQILGQKVEFLVSFYNNEISEKSEIFDDQFSVERPDGSNFTLKIRSTKLEDSAMYFCASSLGELFFGEGSRLTVL.

This clonotype was seen repeatedly, ten times or more. The chain is built from TRBV20-1 and TRBJ2-3; possibly TRBD1 for D (6 bases). V was cut by 8 bases and J by 0 bases, with 12 bases left in between. The CDR3 is made up of 13 amino acids. Germline loops: CDR1 DFQATT, CDR2 SNEGSKA (reference sequence). The CDR3, as DNA: TGCAGTTGGACAGACCCTAGCACAGATACGCAGTATTTT. Amino acids: CSWTDPSTDTQYF.